This entry is about one TCR beta chain. Its target is not known. CD45RO-negative cells were positively selected for CCR7, leaving out terminally differentiated effector memory CD45RA+ cells. The entry originates in a study of shared clonotypes between healthy human individuals. Study-wide context: The study enrolled two women and a few men aged 18 to 49.

The V end was cut by 1 base, the J end by 4 bases, with 8 bases between. From germline, CDR1 is SGHVS and CDR2 FQNEAQ. The CDR3 has 13 amino acids. Sequencing used immunoSEQ multiplex PCR; TCRdb keeps in-frame clones, though not all of them. The sample has a few hundred thousand clones; less than 97% are singletons. Study-level results: The study sampled only blood, and tissue repertoires likely differ. In contrast to clonotypes shared by all four donors, non-shared clonotypes had lower generation probabilities.

Sequencing was done on a sample of naive CD8+ T cells sorted from blood. This chain connects TRBV7-8 to TRBJ2-7; possibly TRBD1 or TRBD2 for D (5 bases each). The receptor was isolated from a young woman in good health. CDR3 amino acids: CASSLGDAYEQYF. The CDR3 region has the DNA TGTGCCAGCAGCTTAGGGGACGCTTACGAGCAGTACTTC. The full variable domain, in which reference TRBV7-8 and TRBJ2-7 provide the parts outside the CDR3, is GAGVSQSPRYKVAKRGQDVALRCDPISGHVSLFWYQQALGQGPEFLTYFQNEAQLDKSGLPSDRFFAERPEGSVSTLKIQRTQQEDSAVYLCASSLGDAYEQYFGPGTRLTVT.